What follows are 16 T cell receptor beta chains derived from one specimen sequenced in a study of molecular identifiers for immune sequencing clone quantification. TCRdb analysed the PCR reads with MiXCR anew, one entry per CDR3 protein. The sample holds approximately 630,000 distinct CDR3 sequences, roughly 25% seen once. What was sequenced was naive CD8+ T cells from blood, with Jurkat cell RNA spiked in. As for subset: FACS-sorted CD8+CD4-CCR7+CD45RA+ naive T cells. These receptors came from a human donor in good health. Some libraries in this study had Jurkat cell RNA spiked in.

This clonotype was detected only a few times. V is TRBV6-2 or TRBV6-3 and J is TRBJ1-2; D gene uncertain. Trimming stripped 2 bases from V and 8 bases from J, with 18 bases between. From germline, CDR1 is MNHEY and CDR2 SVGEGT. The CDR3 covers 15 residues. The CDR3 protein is CASSYGVSESEGYTF. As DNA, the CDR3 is TGTGCCAGCAGTTACGGAGTTTCCGAAAGTGAGGGCTACACCTTC.

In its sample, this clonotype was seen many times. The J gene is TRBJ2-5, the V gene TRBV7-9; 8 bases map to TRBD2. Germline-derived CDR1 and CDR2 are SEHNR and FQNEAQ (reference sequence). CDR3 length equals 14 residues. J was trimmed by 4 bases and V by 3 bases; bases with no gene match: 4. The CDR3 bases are TGTGCCAGCAGCTTGGGACTAGGGAGAGAGACCCAGTACTTC. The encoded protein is CASSLGLGRETQYF.

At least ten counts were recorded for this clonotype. CDR3 protein: CASSFDREVPAYNQPQHF. CDR3 bases: TGTGCCAGCAGTTTCGACAGGGAGGTCCCAGCGTATAATCAGCCCCAGCATTTT. The chain has TRBV6-2 or TRBV6-3 and TRBJ1-5, with 7 bases matching TRBD1. CDR3 length equals 18 residues. The germline V gene has CDR1 MNHEY and CDR2 SVGEGT. The V gene end was trimmed by 4 bases and the J gene end by 4 bases; junction bases not matched to a gene: 16.

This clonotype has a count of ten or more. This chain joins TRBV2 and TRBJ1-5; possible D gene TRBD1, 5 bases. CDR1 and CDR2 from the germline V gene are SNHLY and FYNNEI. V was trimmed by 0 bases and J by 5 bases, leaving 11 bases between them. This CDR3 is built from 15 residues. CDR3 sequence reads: CASSEAQQVHQPQHF. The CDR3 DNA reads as TGTGCCAGCAGTGAAGCGCAACAGGTTCATCAGCCCCAGCATTTT.

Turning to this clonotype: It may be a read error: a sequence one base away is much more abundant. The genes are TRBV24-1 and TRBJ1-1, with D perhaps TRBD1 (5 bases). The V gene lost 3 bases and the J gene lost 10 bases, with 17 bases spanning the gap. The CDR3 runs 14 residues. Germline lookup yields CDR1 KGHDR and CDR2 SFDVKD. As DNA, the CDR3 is TGTGCCACCAGTGATCCCCTGGCGGGGCAGGGAGCTTTCTTT. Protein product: CATSDPLAGQGAFF.

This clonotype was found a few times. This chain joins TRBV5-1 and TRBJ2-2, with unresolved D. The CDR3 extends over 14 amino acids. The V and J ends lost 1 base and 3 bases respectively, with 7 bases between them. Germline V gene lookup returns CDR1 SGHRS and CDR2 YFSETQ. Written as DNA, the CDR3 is TGCGCCAGCAGCTTGTTCTGGCACACCGGGGAGCTGTTTTTT. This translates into CASSLFWHTGELFF.

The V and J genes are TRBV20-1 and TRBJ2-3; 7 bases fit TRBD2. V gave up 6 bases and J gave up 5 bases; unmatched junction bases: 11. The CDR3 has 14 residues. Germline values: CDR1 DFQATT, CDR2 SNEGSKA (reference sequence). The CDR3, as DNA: TGCAGTGCCCACTGGGGCGGGGGAATAGATACGCAGTATTTT. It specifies CSAHWGGGIDTQYF.

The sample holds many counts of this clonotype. In DNA form, the CDR3 reads TGTGCCAGCAGTGAAGCCTGGCTCTACGAGCAGTACTTC. Translating it yields CASSEAWLYEQYF. This chain connects TRBV6-1 to TRBJ2-7; D is ambiguous. V was clipped by 0 bases and J by 3 bases, with 6 bases between them. The CDR3 consists of 13 residues. Germline CDR1 and CDR2: MNHNS and SASEGT.

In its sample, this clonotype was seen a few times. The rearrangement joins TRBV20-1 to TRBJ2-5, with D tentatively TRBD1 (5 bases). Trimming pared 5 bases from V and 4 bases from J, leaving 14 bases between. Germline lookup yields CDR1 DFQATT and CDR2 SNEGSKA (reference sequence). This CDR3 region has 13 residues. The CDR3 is CSAGHTHPETQYF. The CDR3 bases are TGCAGTGCTGGACATACCCACCCAGAGACCCAGTACTTC.

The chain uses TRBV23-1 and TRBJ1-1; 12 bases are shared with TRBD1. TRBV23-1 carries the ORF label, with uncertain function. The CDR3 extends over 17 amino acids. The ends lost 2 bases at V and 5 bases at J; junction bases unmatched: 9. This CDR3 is CASSQNGTGGERTEAFF. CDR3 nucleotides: TGCGCCAGCAGTCAAAATGGGACAGGGGGCGAAAGAACTGAAGCTTTCTTT.

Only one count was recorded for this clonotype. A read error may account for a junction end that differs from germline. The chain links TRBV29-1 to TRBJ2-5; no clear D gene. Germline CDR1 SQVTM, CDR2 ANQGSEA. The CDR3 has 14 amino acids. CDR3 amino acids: CSVEDTTNEETQCF. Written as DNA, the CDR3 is TGCAGCGTTGAAGATACGACAAACGAAGAGACCCAGTGCTTC.

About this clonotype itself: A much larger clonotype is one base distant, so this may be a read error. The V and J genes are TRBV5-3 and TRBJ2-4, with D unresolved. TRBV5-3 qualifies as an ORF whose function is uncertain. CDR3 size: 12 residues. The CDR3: CASRISGNIQCF. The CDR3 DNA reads TGTGCCAGCAGAATCTCTGGAAACATTCAGTGCTTC.

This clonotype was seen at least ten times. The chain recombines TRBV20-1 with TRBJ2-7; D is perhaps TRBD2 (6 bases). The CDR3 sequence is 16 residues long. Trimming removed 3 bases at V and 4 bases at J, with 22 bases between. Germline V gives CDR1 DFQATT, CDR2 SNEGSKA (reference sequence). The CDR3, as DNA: TGCAGTGCTAGTATGTCCGGGACTGGTCTCGGATACGAGCAGTACTTC. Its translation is CSASMSGTGLGYEQYF.

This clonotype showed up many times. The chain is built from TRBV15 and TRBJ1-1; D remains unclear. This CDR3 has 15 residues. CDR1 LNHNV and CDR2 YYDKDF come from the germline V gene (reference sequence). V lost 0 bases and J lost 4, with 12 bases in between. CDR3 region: CATSRDKGGGTEAFF. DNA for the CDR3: TGTGCCACCAGCAGAGATAAGGGAGGAGGCACTGAAGCTTTCTTT.

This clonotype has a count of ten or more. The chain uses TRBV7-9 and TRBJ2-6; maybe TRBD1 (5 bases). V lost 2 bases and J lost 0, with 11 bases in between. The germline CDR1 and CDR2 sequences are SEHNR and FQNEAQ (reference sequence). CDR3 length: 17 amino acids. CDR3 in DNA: TGTGCCAGCAGCTTAATACAGGAGTACTCTGGGGCCAACGTCCTGACTTTC. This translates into CASSLIQEYSGANVLTF.

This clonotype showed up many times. CDR3 region: CASSPLSGGSEDTQYF. As DNA, the CDR3 is TGTGCCAGCAGCCCTCTCAGCGGAGGGTCCGAAGATACGCAGTATTTT. The chain has TRBV7-3 and TRBJ2-3; D possibly corresponds to TRBD2 (6 bases). The germline gives CDR1 SGHTA, CDR2 FQGTGA. Between the trimmed V and J ends, which lost 5 bases and 5 bases, there was a span of 20 bases. This CDR3 comprises 16 residues.